These 10 T cell receptor beta chains were all obtained from the same sample, sequenced in a study of cytomegalovirus exposure and HLA in healthy donors. PCR primers comprised 60 Vbeta and 13 Jbeta primers. The assay was immunoSEQ multiplex PCR, and TCRdb's table has in-frame clones only and misses some. The sample holds over 150,000 clones, about 81% seen once. Sequenced material: PBMCs. The receptors derive from a girl aged 2-9 years in good health and CMV-seropositive.

The J gene is TRBJ2-5, the V gene TRBV30, with 11 bases aligning to TRBD2. The CDR3 covers 16 residues. V trimming: 4 bases; J trimming: 1 base; junction bases outside the gene matches: 8. Germline CDR1 and CDR2: GTSNPN and SVGIG (reference sequence). The CDR3 sequence: CAWTSAGLAGQETQYF. CDR3 in DNA: TGTGCCTGGACGTCTGCCGGACTAGCGGGCCAAGAGACCCAGTACTTC.

This chain links TRBV30 with TRBJ1-6; a weak D match, TRBD1 (5 bases). CDR1 and CDR2 (germline): GTSNPN, SVGIG (reference sequence). With 7 bases removed from V and 0 bases from J, the gap between germline ends came to 10 bases. The CDR3 has 14 amino acids. CDR3 sequence: CASRQSSYNSPLHF. The CDR3 coding sequence is TGTGCCTCCCGACAGAGCTCCTATAATTCACCCCTCCACTTT.

This clone has just one count. The rearrangement uses TRBV5-6 and TRBJ1-6; a possible D gene is TRBD1 (6 bases). V was trimmed by 0 bases and J by 6 bases, leaving 7 bases between them. Germline V gene sequence: CDR1 SGHDT, CDR2 YYEEEE. This CDR3 is built from 14 residues. CDR3 sequence reads: CASSLVQGNSPLHF. In DNA, the CDR3 is TGTGCCAGCAGCTTGGTACAGGGTAATTCACCCCTCCACTTT.

This clone was counted between two and nine times. The chain is built from TRBV6-5 and TRBJ2-6; D is unclear. Germline V gene data show CDR1 as MNHEY and CDR2 as SVGAGI. V was cut by 6 bases and J by 2 bases, with 5 bases left in between. The CDR3 runs 13 residues. DNA for the CDR3: TGTGCCAGCAGAGCCACTGGGGCCAACGTCCTGACTTTC. This encodes CASRATGANVLTF.

J is TRBJ2-1 and V is TRBV7-9, with TRBD2 identical over 9 bases. The length of the CDR3 is 14 residues. With 6 bases clipped from V and 4 bases from J, the junction kept 4 bases outside the gene matches. Germline V gene lookup returns CDR1 SEHNR and CDR2 FQNEAQ (reference sequence). The CDR3 protein is CASSSSGVYNEQFF. The CDR3 DNA is TGTGCCAGCAGTTCTAGCGGGGTTTACAATGAGCAGTTCTTC.

V gene TRBV6-5 combines with J gene TRBJ2-5; TRBD2 aligns across 8 bases. The DNA end is more similar to TRBJ2-7, so the J call may be wrong. Germline lookup yields CDR1 MNHEY and CDR2 SVGAGI. The CDR3 is made up of 13 amino acids. CDR3 residues: CASSREGQNEQYF. CDR3 bases: TGTGCCAGCAGCCGGGAGGGCCAAAACGAGCAGTACTTC.

V and J are TRBV5-1 and TRBJ1-5, with TRBD1 as a possible D gene (6 bases). Trimming took 0 bases from V and 7 from J, leaving 8 bases between them. The CDR3 spans 13 residues. Germline V gene lookup returns CDR1 SGHRS and CDR2 YFSETQ. The CDR3 DNA is TGCGCCAGCAGCTTGGACAGGGACCAGCCCCAGCATTTT. Residues: CASSLDRDQPQHF.

The V call is TRBV6-5, the J call TRBJ1-5, with D perhaps matching TRBD1 (5 bases). CDR1 is MNHEY, CDR2 SVGAGI, per germline. The V end lost 2 bases, the J end lost 3 bases, and 11 bases lay between the germline ends. The CDR3 runs 15 residues. CDR3 sequence reads: CASSYRQNHNQPQHF. CDR3 nucleotide sequence: TGTGCCAGCAGTTACCGACAGAACCACAATCAGCCCCAGCATTTT.

This clone was observed a single time. This chain links TRBV9 with TRBJ1-5; TRBD1 matches 7 bases. The CDR3 has 13 residues. Per the germline V gene, CDR1 is SGDLS and CDR2 is YYNGEE. V lost 7 bases and J lost 3; bases outside the gene matches: 4. The CDR3 nucleotides read TGTGCCAGCTCTGGACAGGACAATCAGCCCCAGCATTTT. Translated: CASSGQDNQPQHF.

The chain couples TRBV30 to TRBJ2-2; 7 bases are a match to TRBD1. J lost 5 bases, V lost 8 bases, and 8 bases had no gene match. This CDR3 spans 13 amino acids. CDR1 and CDR2 (germline): GTSNPN, SVGIG (reference sequence). The CDR3 coding sequence is TGTGCCGGAACAGGGGACCTAACCGGGGAGCTGTTTTTT. Translating gives CAGTGDLTGELFF.